Listed here are 31 T cell receptor beta chains from one sample, sequenced in a study of cytomegalovirus exposure and HLA in healthy donors. Produced via immunoSEQ multiplex PCR; TCRdb's table is partial and in-frame only. The sample lists about 140,000 clones; approximately 84% were seen once. The source material was PBMCs. These receptors all stem from a woman in her 30s in good health and CMV-seronegative.

This chain joins TRBV27 and TRBJ2-2, with a possible D match to TRBD2 (6 bases). The germline V gene has CDR1 MNHEY and CDR2 SMNVEV (reference sequence). This CDR3 is 15 amino acids long. V was trimmed by 4 bases and J by 5 bases, leaving 14 bases between them. CDR3 sequence: CASSSFPRGTGELFF. CDR3 DNA sequence: TGTGCCAGCAGTTCCTTTCCCCGGGGGACCGGGGAGCTGTTTTTT.

This clone has a handful of counts. This chain uses TRBV4-1 with TRBJ2-7; D perhaps matches TRBD2 (7 bases). The CDR3 loop spans 14 amino acids. V lost 2 bases, J lost 8 bases, and 16 bases lay in between. CDR1 is MGHRA and CDR2 is YSYEKL in the germline V gene. The CDR3 coding sequence is TGCGCCAGCAGCCAATTCTGGGGGGGCCAGAAGCAGTACTTC. This sequence encodes CASSQFWGGQKQYF.

There are a few counts of this clone. The chain couples TRBV7-2 to TRBJ2-7, with D uncertain. The V and J ends lost 1 base and 2 bases respectively, with 12 bases between them. From germline, CDR1 is SGHTA and CDR2 FQGNSA. This CDR3 region has 15 residues. The CDR3 DNA is TGTGCCAGCAGCTTAGTCCCCCAGGCACCCTACGAGCAGTACTTC. Translated: CASSLVPQAPYEQYF.

The V and J genes are TRBV11-2 and TRBJ2-2; 8 bases are a match to TRBD2. The germline V gene encodes CDR1 SGHAT and CDR2 FQNNGV. With V trimmed by 5 bases and J by 7 bases, 6 bases remained unmatched. The CDR3 covers 14 residues. The CDR3: CASSPGGGSGELFF. DNA of the CDR3: TGTGCCAGCAGCCCGGGGGGGGGTAGCGGGGAGCTGTTTTTT.

This sequence joins TRBV5-1 and TRBJ2-3; 10 bases are a match to TRBD2. The CDR3 sequence is 16 residues long. CDR1 is SGHRS and CDR2 is YFSETQ in the germline V gene. J was trimmed by 0 bases and V by 4 bases; bases with no gene match: 5. CDR3 region: CASSLSGGTSTDTQYF. In DNA, the CDR3 is TGCGCCAGCAGCCTTAGCGGGGGGACTAGCACAGATACGCAGTATTTT.

This clone has a handful of counts. The V gene is TRBV2, the J gene TRBJ1-3; unclear D gene. The CDR3 sequence is 13 residues long. Trimming stripped 4 bases from V and 1 base from J, with 5 bases between. Germline V gene sequence: CDR1 SNHLY, CDR2 FYNNEI. CDR3 nucleotide sequence: TGTGCCAGCAGTGCCCAGTCTGGAAACACCATATATTTT. Residues: CASSAQSGNTIYF.

The chain joins TRBV15 to TRBJ1-1, with TRBD1 identical over 7 bases. The CDR3 runs to 14 residues. Unmatched junction bases numbered 7, after V lost 3 bases and J lost 6 bases. CDR1 and CDR2 from the germline V gene are LNHNV and YYDKDF (reference sequence). The CDR3 protein is CATSRLGTEAEAFF. CDR3 nucleotides: TGTGCCACCAGCAGGCTCGGGACAGAGGCTGAAGCTTTCTTT. Looking up the rest from reference TRBV15 and TRBJ1-1 gives the full variable domain: DAMVIQNPRYQVTQFGKPVTLSCSQTLNHNVMYWYQQKSSQAPKLLFHYYDKDFNNEADTPDNFQSRRPNTSFCFLDIRSPGLGDTAMYLCATSRLGTEAEAFFGQGTRLTVV.

This clone appeared a single time. The DNA of the CDR3 is TGTGCCAGCAGTCTCGGGACTAGCGTTCAAGAGACCCAGTACTTC. Its translation is CASSLGTSVQETQYF. The chain links TRBV28 to TRBJ2-5, with 10 bases matching TRBD2. The CDR3 loop spans 15 amino acids. J lost 2 bases, V lost 5 bases, and 5 bases had no gene match. Looked up from germline, CDR1 is MDHEN and CDR2 is SYDVKM.

J is TRBJ2-3 and V is TRBV10-3; 8 nucleotides match TRBD1. V shed 6 bases, J shed 6 bases, and the junction held 11 bases outside the gene matches. This CDR3 is built from 15 residues. The germline CDR1 and CDR2 sequences are ENHRY and SYGVKD. In DNA form, the CDR3 reads TGTGCCATCAGCGGGCAGGGGGCAAGAGGTGATACGCAGTATTTT. Amino acids: CAISGQGARGDTQYF.

This chain connects TRBV5-1 to TRBJ1-1, with a weak D call TRBD1 (5 bases). This CDR3 is built from 14 residues. CDR1 SGHRS and CDR2 YFSETQ come from the germline V gene. Trimming shortened V by 4 bases and J by 4 bases, and 14 bases separated the two germline ends. DNA for the CDR3: TGCGCCAGCAGCCCCATGGGGGGTGCCACTGAAGCTTTCTTT. Amino acid sequence: CASSPMGGATEAFF.

The genes are TRBV7-3 and TRBJ2-2; 7 nucleotides match TRBD1. With V trimmed by 4 bases and J by 0 bases, 2 bases remained unmatched. Germline lookup yields CDR1 SGHTA and CDR2 FQGTGA. The CDR3 runs to 15 residues. CDR3 in DNA: TGTGCCAGCAGCTGGACAGGACCGAACACCGGGGAGCTGTTTTTT. It is translated as CASSWTGPNTGELFF.

CDR3 region: CASSVGSSGNEKLFF. CDR3 bases: TGCGCCAGCAGCGTGGGGTCTTCGGGTAATGAAAAACTGTTTTTT. The V gene is TRBV5-1, the J gene TRBJ1-4, with D unresolved. V was shortened by 4 bases and J by 4 bases, with 14 bases between the two germline ends. The CDR3 covers 15 residues. Germline V CDR1 and CDR2: SGHRS, YFSETQ.

The V call is TRBV10-1, the J call TRBJ2-1, with 8 bases identical to TRBD2. Germline CDR1 and CDR2: WNHNN and SYGVQD (reference sequence). Losses at the gene ends were 0 bases for V and 2 bases for J; bases not matched to a gene: 3. CDR3 length: 16 amino acids. CDR3 nucleotide sequence: TGCGCCAGCAGTGAGTCGGGCGGGGGGCCCTACAATGAGCAGTTCTTC. Its translation: CASSESGGGPYNEQFF.

The genes are TRBV5-1 and TRBJ2-2, with 8 bases lining up with TRBD1. J was trimmed by 0 bases and V by 3 bases; bases with no gene match: 7. CDR3 length: 17 residues. In germline, CDR1 is SGHRS, CDR2 YFSETQ. The CDR3 DNA is TGCGCCAGCAGCTCCCACCGGACAGGGACGAACACCGGGGAGCTGTTTTTT. This translates into CASSSHRTGTNTGELFF.

The chain joins TRBV19 to TRBJ1-5, with D possibly matching TRBD1 (5 bases). This CDR3 has 17 residues. Germline V lookup: CDR1 LNHDA, CDR2 SQIVND (reference sequence). Trimming took off 5 bases at V and 3 bases at J, with 20 bases between the two ends. CDR3 coding DNA: TGTGCCAGTAGTTGGGCCTATGTAGGGGATAACAATCAGCCCCAGCATTTT. Encoded protein: CASSWAYVGDNNQPQHF.

V is TRBV5-4 and J is TRBJ2-1; the D gene is possibly TRBD1 (5 bases). The CDR3 runs 19 residues. Germline V gene lookup returns CDR1 SGHNT and CDR2 YYREEE (reference sequence). V shed 5 bases and J shed 3 bases, with 27 bases lying between them. The CDR3 nucleotides are TGTGCCAGCAGTCTTCCGGGCGACAGAAGATTCGAGGTCTACAATGAGCAGTTCTTC. It translates to CASSLPGDRRFEVYNEQFF.

This rearrangement joins TRBV6-6 to TRBJ2-5, with D perhaps matching TRBD2 (6 bases). The CDR3 covers 14 residues. Trimming pared 2 bases from V and 2 bases from J, leaving 9 bases between. From germline, CDR1 is MNHNY and CDR2 SVGAGI (reference sequence). As DNA, the CDR3 is TGTGCCAGCAGTTACCTGGGACTTCAAGAGACCCAGTACTTC. The encoded protein is CASSYLGLQETQYF.

This chain joins TRBV6-6 and TRBJ2-7; TRBD2 might be the D (6 bases). Germline V CDR1 and CDR2: MNHNY, SVGAGI (reference sequence). This CDR3 contains 15 residues. The germline V and J ends were trimmed by 7 bases and 4 bases, with 20 bases remaining between them. The CDR3 coding sequence is TGTGCCAGCACCCCCGGGGTCACGGGAGTATACGAGCAGTACTTC. As protein: CASTPGVTGVYEQYF.

This chain joins TRBV9 and TRBJ1-1; possibly TRBD1 for D (5 bases). V was shortened by 3 bases and J by 0 bases, with 9 bases between the two germline ends. The CDR3 runs 14 residues. The V gene's germline CDR1 is SGDLS and CDR2 YYNGEE. Written as DNA, the CDR3 is TGTGCCAGCAGCGGTCAGGGAATGAACACTGAAGCTTTCTTT. Amino acids: CASSGQGMNTEAFF.

The chain joins TRBV12-5 to TRBJ1-1, with 7 bases aligning to TRBD1. This CDR3 contains 14 residues. V lost 6 bases to trimming and J lost 3 bases; unmatched junction nucleotides: 7. Looked up from germline, CDR1 is LGHNT and CDR2 is FRNRAP. For the CDR3, the DNA is TGTGCTAGTGGATCACAGGGGTATTACACTGAAGCTTTCTTT. Translating gives CASGSQGYYTEAFF.

The chain combines TRBV2 with TRBJ1-5; 12 nucleotides align to TRBD1. The CDR3 spans 15 residues. Trimming cost V 6 bases and J 5 bases; bases outside gene matches: 5. Germline-derived CDR1 and CDR2 are SNHLY and FYNNEI. For the CDR3, the DNA is TGTGCCAGCAGGGTGGGACAGGGGGCCGATCAGCCCCAGCATTTT. Its translation is CASRVGQGADQPQHF.

This chain connects TRBV11-2 to TRBJ2-7, with TRBD1 as a possible D gene (6 bases). There are 13 residues in the CDR3. V gave up 6 bases and J gave up 1 base, with 10 bases separating them. From germline, CDR1 is SGHAT and CDR2 FQNNGV. CDR3 protein: CASRTRGSYEQYF. In nucleotides, the CDR3 is TGTGCCAGCAGAACCAGGGGTTCCTACGAGCAGTACTTC.

This clone was observed a single time. The V gene is TRBV11-2, the J gene TRBJ2-2, with a weak D call TRBD1 (5 bases). The CDR3 totals 17 residues. The V gene's germline CDR1 is SGHAT and CDR2 FQNNGV. Trimming pared 0 bases from V and 4 bases from J, leaving 15 bases between. CDR3 sequence (DNA): TGTGCCAGCAGCTTAGATCAAAGGGGCTCGGGCACCGGGGAGCTGTTTTTT. Translating it yields CASSLDQRGSGTGELFF.

The rearrangement links TRBV6-4 to TRBJ1-2, with TRBD1 matching over 8 bases. The V and J ends lost 6 bases and 0 bases, in that order; junction bases with no gene match: 6. CDR3 length: 15 amino acids. CDR1 is MRHNA, CDR2 SNTAGT, per germline. Here the CDR3 reads CASRQGQGPNYGYTF. The CDR3, as DNA: TGTGCCAGCAGGCAAGGACAGGGCCCTAACTATGGCTACACCTTC.

V and J are TRBV29-1 and TRBJ2-3; 11 bases line up with TRBD2. V lost 7 bases to trimming and J lost 2 bases; unmatched junction nucleotides: 8. CDR3 length: 15 residues. CDR1 SQVTM and CDR2 ANQGSEA come from the germline V gene. The CDR3 protein is CSAVLAGDPTDTQYF. In nucleotides, the CDR3 is TGCAGCGCGGTACTAGCGGGGGACCCCACAGATACGCAGTATTTT.

This clone appeared a single time. J is TRBJ2-1 and V is TRBV18; 11 bases are a match to TRBD2. CDR3 length: 17 amino acids. The V segment lost 0 bases and the J segment 2 bases; nucleotides outside the gene matches: 3. Germline CDR1 is KGHSH and CDR2 is LQKENI. Here the CDR3 reads CASSPPSGGVTYNEQFF. The CDR3 nucleotides read TGTGCCAGCTCACCACCTAGCGGGGGGGTCACCTACAATGAGCAGTTCTTC. Looking up the rest from reference TRBV18 and TRBJ2-1 gives the full variable domain: NAGVMQNPRHLVRRRGQEARLRCSPMKGHSHVYWYRQLPEEGLKFMVYLQKENIIDESGMPKERFSAEFPKEGPSILRIQQVVRGDSAAYFCASSPPSGGVTYNEQFFGPGTRLTVL.

V gene TRBV2 combines with J gene TRBJ2-1; 11 nucleotides line up with TRBD1. Per germline, CDR1 SNHLY and CDR2 FYNNEI. V gave up 8 bases and J gave up 9 bases; unmatched junction bases: 6. The length of the CDR3 is 13 residues. CDR3 DNA: TGTGCCAGCGGGACAGGGGGTCGAGGTGAGCAGTTCTTC. It yields the protein CASGTGGRGEQFF.

The chain has TRBV11-2 and TRBJ2-4; D is unclear. Germline lookup yields CDR1 SGHAT and CDR2 FQNNGV. The CDR3 sequence is 15 residues long. V lost 4 bases and J lost 6, with 16 bases in between. CDR3 sequence reads: CASSSPGSFANIQYF. The CDR3 nucleotides read TGTGCCAGCAGCTCCCCTGGCTCCTTCGCAAACATTCAGTACTTC.

The V call is TRBV18, the J call TRBJ2-2, with 8 bases matching TRBD2. V lost 8 bases, J lost 2 bases, and 10 bases stayed unmatched. The CDR3 consists of 16 residues. CDR1 KGHSH and CDR2 LQKENI come from the germline V gene. The CDR3 region is CASPRERGRNTGELFF. In nucleotides, the CDR3 is TGTGCCAGCCCGCGGGAGCGGGGGCGAAACACCGGGGAGCTGTTTTTT.

V gene TRBV5-1 combines with J gene TRBJ2-7; 11 nucleotides agree with TRBD1. This CDR3 is built from 16 residues. The germline gives CDR1 SGHRS, CDR2 YFSETQ. Unmatched junction bases numbered 8, after V lost 4 bases and J lost 2 bases. This CDR3 is CASSPPGQGEAYEQYF. In nucleotides, the CDR3 is TGCGCCAGCAGCCCTCCGGGACAGGGGGAGGCCTACGAGCAGTACTTC.

This clone was found a few times. CDR3 nucleotide sequence: TGTGCCAGCAGCTTAGGGGGAGTTGCGTTAGCTTTCTTT. Its protein product is CASSLGGVALAFF. The rearrangement links TRBV7-2 to TRBJ1-1; D ambiguous. With 1 base removed from V and 10 bases from J, the gap between germline ends came to 13 bases. Germline V CDR1 and CDR2: SGHTA, FQGNSA. The CDR3 is made up of 13 amino acids.